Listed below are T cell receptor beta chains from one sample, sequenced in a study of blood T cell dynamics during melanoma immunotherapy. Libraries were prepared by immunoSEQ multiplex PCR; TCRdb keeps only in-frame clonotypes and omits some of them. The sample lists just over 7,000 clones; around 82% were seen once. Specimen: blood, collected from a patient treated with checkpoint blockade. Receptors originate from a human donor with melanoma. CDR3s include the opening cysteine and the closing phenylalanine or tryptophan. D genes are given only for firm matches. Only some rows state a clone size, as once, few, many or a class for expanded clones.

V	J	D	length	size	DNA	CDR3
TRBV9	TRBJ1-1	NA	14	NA	TGTGCCAGCAGCCCGGGGAGCATGAACACTGAAGCTTTCTTT	CASSPGSMNTEAFF
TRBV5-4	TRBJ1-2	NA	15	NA	TGTGCCAGCAGCTTGGCCGGGCCGGGGAGCTATGGCTACACCTTC	CASSLAGPGSYGYTF
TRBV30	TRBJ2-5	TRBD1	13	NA	TGTGCCTGGAGAACAGGGGGCAGGGAGACCCAGTACTTC	CAWRTGGRETQYF
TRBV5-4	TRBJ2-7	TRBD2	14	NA	TGTGCCAGCAGCTTGGAATTAGCGGGCTACGAGCAGTACTTC	CASSLELAGYEQYF
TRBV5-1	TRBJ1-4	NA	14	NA	TGCGCCAGCAGCTTGGGGGGGACTAATGAAAAACTGTTTTTT	CASSLGGTNEKLFF
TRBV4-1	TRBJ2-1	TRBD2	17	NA	TGCGCCAGCAGCCAAGACGATAGGGGACTAGCGGACAATGAGCAGTTCTTC	CASSQDDRGLADNEQFF
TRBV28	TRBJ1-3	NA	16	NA	TGTGCCAGCAGTTCCCACCTCGCAGGGGCTGGAAACACCATATATTTT	CASSSHLAGAGNTIYF
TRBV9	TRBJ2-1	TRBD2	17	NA	TGTGCCAGCAGTTACGGACTAGCGGGAGGGCCCTACAATGAGCAGTTCTTC	CASSYGLAGGPYNEQFF
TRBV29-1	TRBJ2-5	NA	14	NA	TGCAGCGTTGAAGTGAGGGGGGAGGAAGAGACCCAGTACTTC	CSVEVRGEEETQYF
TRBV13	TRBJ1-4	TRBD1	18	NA	TGTGCCAGCAGCTTATGGGACAGGGACCCGAGGGCTAATGAAAAACTGTTTTTT	CASSLWDRDPRANEKLFF
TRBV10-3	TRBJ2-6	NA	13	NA	TGTGCCATCTGGGCCTCTGGGGCCAACGTCCTGACTTTC	CAIWASGANVLTF
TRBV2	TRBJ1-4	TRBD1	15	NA	TGTGCCAGCAGCCGCAAACAGGGGGCCCTTCAGGAACTGTTTTTT	CASSRKQGALQELFF
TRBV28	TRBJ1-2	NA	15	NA	TGTGCCAGCAGTGACCCCCGGGGACAAGACTATGGCTACACCTTC	CASSDPRGQDYGYTF
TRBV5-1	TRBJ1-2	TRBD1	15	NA	TGCGCCAGCAGCATCCGGACAGGCTCTAACTATGGCTACACCTTC	CASSIRTGSNYGYTF
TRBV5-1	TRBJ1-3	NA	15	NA	TGCGCCAGCAGCTTGGCGGGGACCGCTGGAAACACCATATATTTT	CASSLAGTAGNTIYF
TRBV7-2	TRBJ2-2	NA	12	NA	TGTGCCAGCAGCCCCACGGGCGGGGAGCTGTTTTTT	CASSPTGGELFF
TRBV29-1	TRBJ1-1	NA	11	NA	TGCAGCGTTGACCCCCAGGCGGGAGCTTTCTTT	CSVDPQAGAFF
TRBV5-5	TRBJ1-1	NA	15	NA	TGTGCCAGCAGCTTATTTTTATCCGTGAACACTGAAGCTTTCTTT	CASSLFLSVNTEAFF
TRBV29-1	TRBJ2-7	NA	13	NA	TGCAGCGTTGGGTCAGGGGACTACTACGAGCAGTACTTC	CSVGSGDYYEQYF
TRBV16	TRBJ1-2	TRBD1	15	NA	TGTGCCAGCAGCCAATCGCCAGGGGGGGAAGATGGCTACACCTTC	CASSQSPGGEDGYTF
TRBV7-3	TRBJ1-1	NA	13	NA	TGTGCCAGCAGCCAGGGGCCTTCCTCCTCGGCTTTCTTT	CASSQGPSSSAFF
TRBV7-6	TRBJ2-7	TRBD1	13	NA	TGTGCCAGCAGCGTTCGACAGGGGAATGAGCAGTACTTC	CASSVRQGNEQYF
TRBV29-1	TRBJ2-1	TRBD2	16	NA	TGCAGCGTTACAGGACTAGCGGAGAGCTCCTACAATGAGCAGTTCTTC	CSVTGLAESSYNEQFF
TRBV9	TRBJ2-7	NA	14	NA	TGTGCCAGCAGCGCGCGGGACAGCTTCACTGAGCAGTACTTC	CASSARDSFTEQYF
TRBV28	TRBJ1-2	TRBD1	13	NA	TGTGCCAGCAGCCCCACAGGGGCTGGCGGCTACACCTTC	CASSPTGAGGYTF
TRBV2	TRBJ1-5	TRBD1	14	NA	TGTGCCATCAGGGGGACGGAGAGCAATCAGCCCCAGCATTTT	CAIRGTESNQPQHF
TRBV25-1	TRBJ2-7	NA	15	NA	TGTGCCAGCAGTGAATTCGGGGGGCGGACCTACGAGCAGTACTTC	CASSEFGGRTYEQYF
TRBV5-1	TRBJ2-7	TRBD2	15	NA	TGCGCCAGCAGCACGAGCGGGAGGGTAACCTACGAGCAGTACTTC	CASSTSGRVTYEQYF
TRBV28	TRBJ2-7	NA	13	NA	TGTGCCAGCGGGACCGCATACTACGAGGAGCAGTACTTC	CASGTAYYEEQYF
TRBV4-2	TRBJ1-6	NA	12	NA	TGTGCCAGTGGTCCTCGGGATTCACCCCTCCACTTT	CASGPRDSPLHF
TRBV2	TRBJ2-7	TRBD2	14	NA	TGTGCCAGTCGGCGGGAGGGGGGTTCCTACGAGCAGTACTTC	CASRREGGSYEQYF
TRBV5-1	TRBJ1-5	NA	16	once	TGCGCCAGCAGCTTGGTTCCCGGGGCTAGCAATCAGCCCCAGCATTTT	CASSLVPGASNQPQHF
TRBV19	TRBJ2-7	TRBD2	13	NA	TGTGCCAGTAGTATCGGGGAGGGCTACGAGCAGTACTTC	CASSIGEGYEQYF
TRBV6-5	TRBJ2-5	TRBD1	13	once	TGTGCCAGCGGGACAGGGGCGTTCTGGGAAAAATACTTC	CASGTGAFWEKYF
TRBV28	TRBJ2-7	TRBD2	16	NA	TGTGCCAGCAGTTCCCTAAGGACTAGCGGGAGGTCCGAGCAGTACTTC	CASSSLRTSGRSEQYF
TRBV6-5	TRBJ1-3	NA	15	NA	TGTGCCAGCAGTTTAAGGACACCGGCTGGAAACACCATATATTTT	CASSLRTPAGNTIYF
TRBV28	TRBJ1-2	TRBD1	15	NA	TGTGCCAGCAGTTCCCGGGACAGGGTTTTCTATGGCTACACCTTC	CASSSRDRVFYGYTF
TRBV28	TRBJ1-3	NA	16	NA	TGTGCCAGCAGTTTAGATGCAGGGGATTCTGGAAACACCATATATTTT	CASSLDAGDSGNTIYF
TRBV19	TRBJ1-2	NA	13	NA	TGTGCCAGTAGTATCAGGGATAACTATGGCTACACCTTC	CASSIRDNYGYTF
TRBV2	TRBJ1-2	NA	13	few	TGTGCCAGCAGTGAAGGGAGAGGCTATGGCTACACCTTC	CASSEGRGYGYTF
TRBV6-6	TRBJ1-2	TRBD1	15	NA	TGTGCCAGCAGTTACTTACAGGGGCCCCCAGGCGGCTACACCTTC	CASSYLQGPPGGYTF